The present T cell receptor beta chain was sequenced within a study of CD8 T cells in ankylosing spondylitis. TCR beta libraries were made by quantitative 5'-RACE with molecular barcodes. TCRdb reprocessed the 5' RACE reads with MiXCR, giving one entry per CDR3 protein. This table has some 800,000 distinct CDR3 sequences, roughly 10% appearing once. As concerns this clonotype: Its target is unknown.

This CDR3 is built from 13 residues. Trimming removed 2 bases at V and 5 bases at J, with 8 bases between. In germline, CDR1 is MNHEY, CDR2 SVGEGT. The study's findings and limits: Disease-associated clones were reportedly significantly overrepresented in matched ankylosing spondylitis synovial fluid. A CD8+ phenotype characterized the disease-linked clones, which were relatively rare in peripheral blood. Earlier studies detected some motif variants in reactive arthritis synovial fluid and blood. Seemingly characteristic of ankylosing spondylitis blood was a TCR beta motif consisting of 7 or 8 highly homologous variants.

The chain has TRBV6-2 or TRBV6-3 and TRBJ2-3; perhaps D is TRBD1 or TRBD2 (5 bases each). This receptor was obtained from a male donor with ankylosing spondylitis. The specimen sequenced was blood, either unsorted or a sorted T cell fraction (not recorded which). CDR3 DNA sequence: TGTGCCAGCAGTTACCCAGGGAGAGATACGCAGTATTTT. It yields the protein CASSYPGRDTQYF.